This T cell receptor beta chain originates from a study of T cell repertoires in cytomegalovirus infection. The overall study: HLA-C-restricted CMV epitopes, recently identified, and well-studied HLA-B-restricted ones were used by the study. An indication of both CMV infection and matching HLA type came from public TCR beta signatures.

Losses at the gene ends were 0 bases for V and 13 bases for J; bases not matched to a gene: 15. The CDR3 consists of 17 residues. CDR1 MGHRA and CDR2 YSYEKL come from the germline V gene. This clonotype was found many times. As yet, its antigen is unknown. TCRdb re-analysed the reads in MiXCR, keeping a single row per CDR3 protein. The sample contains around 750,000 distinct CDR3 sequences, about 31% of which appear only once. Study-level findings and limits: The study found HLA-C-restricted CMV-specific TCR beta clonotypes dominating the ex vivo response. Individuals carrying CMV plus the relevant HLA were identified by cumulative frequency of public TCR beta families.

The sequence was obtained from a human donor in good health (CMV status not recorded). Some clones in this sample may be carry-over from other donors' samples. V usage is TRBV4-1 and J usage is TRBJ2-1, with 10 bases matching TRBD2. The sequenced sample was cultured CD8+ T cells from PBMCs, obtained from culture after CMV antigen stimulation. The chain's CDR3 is CASSQDWASGGHSTQFF. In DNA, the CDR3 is TGCGCCAGCAGCCAAGATTGGGCTAGCGGGGGCCACTCCACACAGTTCTTC.